This record covers a single T cell receptor beta chain. Its specificity is not known. Looked up from germline, CDR1 is SGDLS and CDR2 is YYNGEE. With 0 bases removed from V and 7 bases from J, the gap between germline ends came to 8 bases. This CDR3 comprises 13 residues. Sequencing was performed with immunoSEQ multiplex PCR; in TCRdb, only in-frame clones are kept and a portion is missing. The sample contains 65,000 to 95,000 clones, 75% to 90% of which appear only once. The source of the sample is a study of T cell responses to AZD1222 COVID-19 vaccine. Notes on the study in general: Mostly white British, mostly female donors; authors suggested clonal diversity may be underestimated. Spike regions recognized by vaccine-associated CD4 TCRs spanned the protein, led by 160-218 and 743-854. Compared with day 0, the breadth and depth of the Spike-specific TCR repertoire rose significantly after two doses of AZD1222. Sampled repertoires all dated from after the peak T cell response.

This receptor was taken from an adult who received the AZD1222 COVID-19 vaccine. This chain uses TRBV9 with TRBJ1-5; tentatively, D is TRBD1 (5 bases). This sample comprised peripheral blood, obtained 28 days after the second AZD1222 dose. CDR3 DNA sequence: TGTGCCAGCAGCGTAGACGGGACGCAGCCCCAGCATTTT. Translation: CASSVDGTQPQHF. Looking up the rest from reference TRBV9 and TRBJ1-5 gives the full variable domain: DSGVTQTPKHLITATGQRVTLRCSPRSGDLSVYWYQQSLDQGLQFLIQYYNGEERAKGNILERFSAQQFPDLHSELNLSSLELGDSALYFCASSVDGTQPQHFGDGTRLSIL.